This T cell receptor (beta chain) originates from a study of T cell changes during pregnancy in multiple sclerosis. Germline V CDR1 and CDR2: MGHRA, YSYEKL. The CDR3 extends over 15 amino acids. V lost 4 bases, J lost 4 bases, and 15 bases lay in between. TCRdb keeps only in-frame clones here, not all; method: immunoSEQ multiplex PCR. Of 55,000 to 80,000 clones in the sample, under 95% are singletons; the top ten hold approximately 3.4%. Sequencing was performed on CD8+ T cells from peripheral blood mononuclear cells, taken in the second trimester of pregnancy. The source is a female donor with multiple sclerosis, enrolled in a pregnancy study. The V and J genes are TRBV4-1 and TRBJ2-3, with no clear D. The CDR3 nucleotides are TGCGCCAGCAGCCCAGCGACTGGTTCCCCAGATACGCAGTATTTT. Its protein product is CASSPATGSPDTQYF.